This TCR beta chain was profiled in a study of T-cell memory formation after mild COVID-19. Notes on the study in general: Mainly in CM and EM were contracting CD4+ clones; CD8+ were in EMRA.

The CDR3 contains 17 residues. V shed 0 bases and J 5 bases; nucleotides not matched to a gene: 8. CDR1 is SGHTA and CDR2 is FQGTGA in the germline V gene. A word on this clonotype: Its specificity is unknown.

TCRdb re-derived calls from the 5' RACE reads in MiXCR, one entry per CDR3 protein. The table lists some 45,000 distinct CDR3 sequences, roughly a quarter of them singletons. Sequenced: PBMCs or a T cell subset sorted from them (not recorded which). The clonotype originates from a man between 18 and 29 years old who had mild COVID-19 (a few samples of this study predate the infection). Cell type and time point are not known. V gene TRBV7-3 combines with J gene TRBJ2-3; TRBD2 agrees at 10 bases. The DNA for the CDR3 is TGTGCCAGCAGCTTAACCCCAGCGGGGGGGCGAGGAGATACGCAGTATTTT. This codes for CASSLTPAGGRGDTQYF. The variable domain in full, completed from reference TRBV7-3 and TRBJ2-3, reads GAGVSQTPSNKVTEKGKYVELRCDPISGHTALYWYRQSLGQGPEFLIYFQGTGAADDSGLPNDRFFAVRPEGSVSTLKIQRTERGDSAVYLCASSLTPAGGRGDTQYFGPGTRLTVL.